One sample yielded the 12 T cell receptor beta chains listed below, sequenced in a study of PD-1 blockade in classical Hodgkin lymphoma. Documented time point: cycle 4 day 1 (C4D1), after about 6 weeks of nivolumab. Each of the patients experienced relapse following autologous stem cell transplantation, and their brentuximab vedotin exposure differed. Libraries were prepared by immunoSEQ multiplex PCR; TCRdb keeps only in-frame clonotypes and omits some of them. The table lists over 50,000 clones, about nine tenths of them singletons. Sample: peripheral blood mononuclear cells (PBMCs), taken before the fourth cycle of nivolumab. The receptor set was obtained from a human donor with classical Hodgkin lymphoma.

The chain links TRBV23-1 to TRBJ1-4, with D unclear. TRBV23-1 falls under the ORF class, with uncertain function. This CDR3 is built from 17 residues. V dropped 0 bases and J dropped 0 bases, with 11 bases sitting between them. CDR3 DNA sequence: TGCGCCAGCAGTCAATCGAGGTGGGCTGCAACTAATGAAAAACTGTTTTTT. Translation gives CASSQSRWAATNEKLFF.

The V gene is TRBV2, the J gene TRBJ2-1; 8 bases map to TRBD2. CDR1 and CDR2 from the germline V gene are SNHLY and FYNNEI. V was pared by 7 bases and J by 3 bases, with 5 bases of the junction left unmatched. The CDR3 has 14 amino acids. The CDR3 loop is CASTGGAVYNEQFF. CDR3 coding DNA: TGTGCCAGCACCGGGGGGGCGGTCTACAATGAGCAGTTCTTC.

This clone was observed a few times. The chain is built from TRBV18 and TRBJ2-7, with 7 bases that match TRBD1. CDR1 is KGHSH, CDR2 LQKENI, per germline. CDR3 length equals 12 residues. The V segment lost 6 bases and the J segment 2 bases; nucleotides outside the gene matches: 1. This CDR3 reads CASSDRTYEQYF. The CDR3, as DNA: TGTGCCAGCTCGGACAGGACCTACGAGCAGTACTTC.

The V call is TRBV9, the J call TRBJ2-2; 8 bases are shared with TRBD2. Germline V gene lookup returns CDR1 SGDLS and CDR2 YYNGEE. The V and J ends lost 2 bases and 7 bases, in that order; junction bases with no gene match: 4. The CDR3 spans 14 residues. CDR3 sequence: CASSVLTSDGELFF. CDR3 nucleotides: TGTGCCAGCAGCGTTCTGACTAGCGACGGGGAGCTGTTTTTT.

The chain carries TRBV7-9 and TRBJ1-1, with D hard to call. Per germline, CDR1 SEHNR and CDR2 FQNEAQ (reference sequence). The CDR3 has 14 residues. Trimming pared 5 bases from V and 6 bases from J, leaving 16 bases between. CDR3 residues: CASSDNTKSPEAFF. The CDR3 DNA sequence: TGTGCCAGCAGCGACAACACGAAGTCCCCTGAAGCTTTCTTT.

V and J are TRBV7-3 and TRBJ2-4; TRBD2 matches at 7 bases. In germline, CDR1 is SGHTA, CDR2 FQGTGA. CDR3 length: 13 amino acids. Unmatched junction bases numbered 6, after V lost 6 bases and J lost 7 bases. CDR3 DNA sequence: TGTGCCAGCAGGGCCCGGGGGGACAACATTCAGTACTTC. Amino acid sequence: CASRARGDNIQYF. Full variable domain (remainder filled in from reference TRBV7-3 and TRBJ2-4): GAGVSQTPSNKVTEKGKYVELRCDPISGHTALYWYRQSLGQGPEFLIYFQGTGAADDSGLPNDRFFAVRPEGSVSTLKIQRTERGDSAVYLCASRARGDNIQYFGAGTRLSVL.

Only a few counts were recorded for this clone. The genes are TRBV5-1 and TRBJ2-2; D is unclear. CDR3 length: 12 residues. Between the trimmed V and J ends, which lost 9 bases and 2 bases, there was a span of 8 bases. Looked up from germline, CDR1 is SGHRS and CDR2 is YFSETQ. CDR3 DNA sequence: TGCGCCACCCCGGCAAACACCGGGGAGCTGTTTTTT. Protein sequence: CATPANTGELFF.

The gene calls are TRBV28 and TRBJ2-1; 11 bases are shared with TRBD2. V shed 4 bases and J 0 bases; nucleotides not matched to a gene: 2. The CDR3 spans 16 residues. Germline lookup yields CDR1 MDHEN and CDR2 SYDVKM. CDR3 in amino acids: CASSSLAGGSYNEQFF. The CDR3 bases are TGTGCCAGCAGTTCCCTAGCGGGAGGCTCCTACAATGAGCAGTTCTTC.

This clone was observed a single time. The CDR3 sequence is CASSLGTGQQETQYF. As DNA, the CDR3 is TGTGCCAGCAGCTTGGGGACAGGGCAGCAAGAGACCCAGTACTTC. This chain joins TRBV7-2 and TRBJ2-5; 9 nucleotides align to TRBD1. The junction had 4 bases not matched to a gene; V was cut back by 3 bases and J by 2 bases. The CDR3 contains 15 residues. CDR1 and CDR2 from the germline V gene are SGHTA and FQGNSA.

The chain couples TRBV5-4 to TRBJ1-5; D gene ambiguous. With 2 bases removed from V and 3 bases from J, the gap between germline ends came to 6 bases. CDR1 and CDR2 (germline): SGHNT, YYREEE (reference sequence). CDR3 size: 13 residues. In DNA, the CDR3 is TGTGCCAGCAGCTTTTTGCCCAATCAGCCCCAGCATTTT. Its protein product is CASSFLPNQPQHF. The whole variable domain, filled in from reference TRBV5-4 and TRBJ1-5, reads ETGVTQSPTHLIKTRGQQVTLRCSSQSGHNTVSWYQQALGQGPQFIFQYYREEENGRGNFPPRFSGLQFPNYSSELNVNALELDDSALYLCASSFLPNQPQHFGDGTRLSIL.

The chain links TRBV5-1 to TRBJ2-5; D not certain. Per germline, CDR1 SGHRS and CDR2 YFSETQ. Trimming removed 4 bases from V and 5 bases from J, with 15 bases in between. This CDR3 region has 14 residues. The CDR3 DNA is TGCGCCAGCAGCGCTGGTCCAACCTGGGAGACCCAGTACTTC. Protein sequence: CASSAGPTWETQYF.

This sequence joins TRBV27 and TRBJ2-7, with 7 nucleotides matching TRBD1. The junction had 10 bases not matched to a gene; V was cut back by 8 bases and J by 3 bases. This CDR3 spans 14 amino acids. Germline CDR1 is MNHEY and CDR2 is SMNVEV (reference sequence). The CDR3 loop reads CASPSYRGRYEQYF. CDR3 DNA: TGTGCCAGCCCCAGTTACAGGGGTCGCTACGAGCAGTACTTC.